A selection of T cell receptor beta chains follows, all from one sample in a study of identical twins. TCRdb re-analysed the 5' RACE reads in MiXCR, keeping a single row per CDR3 protein. The data hold about 250,000 distinct CDR3 sequences, with around 8% observed a single time. These data also formed part of another study, on yellow fever vaccine responses in identical twins.

The specimen was CD8+ T cells sorted from blood. All receptors derive from a woman younger than 30 in good health. The CDR3 runs from the conserved cysteine through the conserved F or W. A D gene is named only where the DNA matches it firmly. Expanded clones are given a class, and other clones once, few, many or no size at all.

TRBV28,TRBJ2-5,few,-,CASSPVGGWETQYF,TGTGCCAGCAGTCCCGTGGGGGGCTGGGAGACCCAGTACTTC
TRBV12-3/TRBV12-4,TRBJ1-5,few,-,CASSFQDISNQPQHF,TGTGCCAGCAGTTTCCAGGATATCAGCAATCAGCCCCAGCATTTT
TRBV6-5,TRBJ2-7,-,TRBD2,CASSYSGGSSYEQYF,TGTGCCAGCAGTTACTCGGGGGGGAGCTCCTACGAGCAGTACTTC
TRBV5-6,TRBJ2-2,few,-,CASSLPRANTGELFF,TGTGCCAGCAGCTTGCCCAGGGCGAACACCGGGGAGCTGTTTTTT
TRBV5-6,TRBJ1-2,-,TRBD1,CASSSGTGGGYTF,TGTGCCAGCAGCTCCGGGACAGGGGGAGGCTACACCTTC
TRBV7-9,TRBJ2-7,-,-,CASSSQVTYEQYF,TGTGCCAGCAGCTCCCAGGTTACCTACGAGCAGTACTTC
TRBV7-9,TRBJ2-1,few,-,CASSSHTRPLWFF,TGTGCCAGCAGCAGCCACACAAGACCATTATGGTTCTTC
TRBV7-2,TRBJ1-5,-,TRBD1,CASSVGQGLNQPQHF,TGTGCCAGCAGCGTTGGACAGGGGCTGAATCAGCCCCAGCATTTT
TRBV29-1,TRBJ2-7,many,-,CSVEDGPTRGAFIMDEQYF,TGCAGCGTTGAAGATGGGCCTACCAGGGGCGCGTTTATTATGGACGAGCAGTACTTC
TRBV7-8,TRBJ1-3,few,-,CASSLPESGNTIYF,TGTGCCAGCAGCTTACCCGAGTCTGGAAACACCATATATTTT
TRBV5-4,TRBJ2-7,few,-,CASSDAGGTYEQYF,TGTGCCAGCAGCGACGCAGGGGGGACCTACGAGCAGTACTTC
TRBV12-3/TRBV12-4,TRBJ2-3,many,-,CATSPTVPTDTQYF,TGTGCCACCTCCCCAACGGTTCCCACAGATACGCAGTATTTT
TRBV7-9,TRBJ2-7,many,-,CASSPSDGPSYEQYF,TGTGCCAGCAGCCCTTCCGACGGACCATCCTACGAGCAGTACTTC
TRBV7-9,TRBJ2-1,-,-,CASSPRDSPWEQFF,TGTGCCAGCAGCCCGCGGGACTCCCCCTGGGAGCAGTTCTTC
TRBV20-1,TRBJ2-1,few,TRBD2,CSASPRVSGIYNEQFF,TGCAGTGCTAGCCCTCGGGTGAGCGGGATCTACAATGAGCAGTTCTTC
TRBV3-1,TRBJ1-1,-,-,CASSQVGARNTEAFF,TGTGCCAGCAGCCAAGTAGGAGCCCGGAACACTGAAGCTTTCTTT
TRBV11-2,TRBJ2-7,few,-,CASSTYRGQYEQYF,TGTGCCAGCAGCACTTATCGGGGACAATACGAGCAGTACTTC
TRBV6-5,TRBJ2-5,few,TRBD1,CASSYSWGQGAETQYF,TGTGCCAGCAGTTACTCCTGGGGACAGGGTGCGGAGACCCAGTACTTC
TRBV5-1,TRBJ2-6,-,TRBD1,CASSSGTALDPGANVLTF,TGCGCCAGCAGCTCCGGGACAGCCCTCGACCCCGGGGCCAACGTCCTGACTTTC
TRBV6-6,TRBJ2-3,-,-,CASRNAADTQYF,TGTGCCAGCAGAAACGCCGCAGATACGCAGTATTTT
TRBV7-2,TRBJ2-7,-,-,CASSLAGVLYEQYF,TGTGCCAGCAGCTTAGCCGGAGTCCTCTACGAGCAGTACTTC
TRBV12-3/TRBV12-4,TRBJ2-3,few,-,CASSPTRSTDTQYF,TGTGCCAGCAGTCCAACCAGGAGCACAGATACGCAGTATTTT
TRBV28,TRBJ2-3,-,-,CASRGSVGDTQYF,TGTGCCAGCAGGGGGTCCGTGGGGGATACGCAGTATTTT
TRBV11-2,TRBJ2-3,-,TRBD2,CASSWEGDTQYF,TGTGCCAGCAGCTGGGAGGGAGATACGCAGTATTTT
TRBV11-1,TRBJ2-5,-,TRBD1,CASSPHSGPREPGQVATQYF,TGTGCCAGCAGCCCCCATTCTGGACCGCGCGAGCCGGGACAGGTGGCGACCCAGTACTTC